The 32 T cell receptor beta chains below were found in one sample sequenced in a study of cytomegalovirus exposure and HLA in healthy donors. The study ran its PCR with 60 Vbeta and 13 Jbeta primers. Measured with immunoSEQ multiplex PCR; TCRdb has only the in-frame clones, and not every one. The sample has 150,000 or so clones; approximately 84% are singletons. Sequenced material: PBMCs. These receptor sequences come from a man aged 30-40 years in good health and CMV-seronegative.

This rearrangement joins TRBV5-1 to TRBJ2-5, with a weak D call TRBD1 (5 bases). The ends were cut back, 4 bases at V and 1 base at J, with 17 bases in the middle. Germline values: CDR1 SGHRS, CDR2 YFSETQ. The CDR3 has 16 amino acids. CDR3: CASSDSPRAFQETQYF. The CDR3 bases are TGCGCCAGCAGCGACAGTCCCCGGGCATTCCAAGAGACCCAGTACTTC.

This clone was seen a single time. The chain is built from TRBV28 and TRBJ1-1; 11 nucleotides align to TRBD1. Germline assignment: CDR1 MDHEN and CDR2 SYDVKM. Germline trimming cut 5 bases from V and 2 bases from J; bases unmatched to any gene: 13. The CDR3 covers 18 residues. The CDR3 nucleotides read TGTGCCAGCAGTCGCTCCGGGGACAGGGGGACCCGAAACACTGAAGCTTTCTTT. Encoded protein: CASSRSGDRGTRNTEAFF.

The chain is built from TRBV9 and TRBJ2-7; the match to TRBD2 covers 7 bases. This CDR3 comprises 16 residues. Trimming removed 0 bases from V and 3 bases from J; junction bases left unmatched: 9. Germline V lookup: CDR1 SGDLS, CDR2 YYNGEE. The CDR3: CASSVGSGASGYEQYF. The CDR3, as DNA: TGTGCCAGCAGCGTAGGGAGTGGGGCTAGCGGCTACGAGCAGTACTTC.

CDR3: CSAASVIYNEQFF. DNA for the CDR3: TGCAGCGCAGCTAGCGTCATCTACAATGAGCAGTTCTTC. V gene TRBV29-1 combines with J gene TRBJ2-1, with D perhaps matching TRBD2 (6 bases). The V end lost 7 bases, the J end lost 3 bases, and 13 bases lay between the germline ends. The CDR3 extends over 13 amino acids. The germline V gene encodes CDR1 SQVTM and CDR2 ANQGSEA.

The CDR3, as DNA: TGCGCCAGCAGCTTAGTGGGGGGATCCTACGAGCAGTACTTC. It specifies CASSLVGGSYEQYF. The chain carries TRBV5-1 and TRBJ2-7, with a possible D match to TRBD2 (6 bases). CDR1 is SGHRS, CDR2 YFSETQ, per germline. V shed 2 bases and J shed 1 base, with 10 bases lying between them. The CDR3 covers 14 residues. Together with reference TRBV5-1 and TRBJ2-7, the CDR3 gives the full variable domain: KAGVTQTPRYLIKTRGQQVTLSCSPISGHRSVSWYQQTPGQGLQFLFEYFSETQRNKGNFPGRFSGRQFSNSRSEMNVSTLELGDSALYLCASSLVGGSYEQYFGPGTRLTVT.

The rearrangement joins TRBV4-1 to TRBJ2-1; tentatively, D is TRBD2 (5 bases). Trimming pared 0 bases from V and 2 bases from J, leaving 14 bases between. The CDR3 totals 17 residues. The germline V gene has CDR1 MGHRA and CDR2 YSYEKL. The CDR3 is CASSQDPVAGPYNEQFF. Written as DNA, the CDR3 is TGCGCCAGCAGCCAAGATCCCGTGGCGGGCCCCTACAATGAGCAGTTCTTC.

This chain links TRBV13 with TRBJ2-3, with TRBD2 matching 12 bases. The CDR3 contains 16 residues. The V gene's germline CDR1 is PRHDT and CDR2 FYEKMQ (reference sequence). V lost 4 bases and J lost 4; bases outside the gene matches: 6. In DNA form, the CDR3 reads TGTGCCAGCAGCTGGCGACTAGCGGGAGTTTCAGATACGCAGTATTTT. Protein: CASSWRLAGVSDTQYF.

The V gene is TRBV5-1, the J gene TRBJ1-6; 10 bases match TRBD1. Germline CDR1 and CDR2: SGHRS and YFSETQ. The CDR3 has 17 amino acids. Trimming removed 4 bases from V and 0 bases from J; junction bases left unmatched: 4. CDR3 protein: CASSPRTGGSYNSPLHF. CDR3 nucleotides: TGCGCCAGCAGCCCTAGGACAGGGGGCTCCTATAATTCACCCCTCCACTTT. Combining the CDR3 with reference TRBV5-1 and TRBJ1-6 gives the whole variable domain KAGVTQTPRYLIKTRGQQVTLSCSPISGHRSVSWYQQTPGQGLQFLFEYFSETQRNKGNFPGRFSGRQFSNSRSEMNVSTLELGDSALYLCASSPRTGGSYNSPLHFGNGTRLTVT.

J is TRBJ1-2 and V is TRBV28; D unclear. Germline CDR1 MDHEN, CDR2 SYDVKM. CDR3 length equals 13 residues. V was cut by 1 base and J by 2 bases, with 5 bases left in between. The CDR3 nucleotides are TGTGCCAGCAGTTTATCAGAAAACTATGGCTACACCTTC. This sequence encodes CASSLSENYGYTF.

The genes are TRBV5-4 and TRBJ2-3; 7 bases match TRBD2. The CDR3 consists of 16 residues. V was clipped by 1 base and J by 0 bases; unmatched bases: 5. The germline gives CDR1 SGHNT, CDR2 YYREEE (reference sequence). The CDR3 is CASSLRLAASTDTQYF. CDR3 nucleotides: TGTGCCAGCAGCTTGAGGCTAGCGGCTAGCACAGATACGCAGTATTTT.

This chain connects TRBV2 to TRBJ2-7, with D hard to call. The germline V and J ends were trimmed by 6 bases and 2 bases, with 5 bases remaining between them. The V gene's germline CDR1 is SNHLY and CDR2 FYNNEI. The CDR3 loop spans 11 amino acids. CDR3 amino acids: CASRTTYEQYF. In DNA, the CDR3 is TGTGCCAGCAGAACAACCTACGAGCAGTACTTC.

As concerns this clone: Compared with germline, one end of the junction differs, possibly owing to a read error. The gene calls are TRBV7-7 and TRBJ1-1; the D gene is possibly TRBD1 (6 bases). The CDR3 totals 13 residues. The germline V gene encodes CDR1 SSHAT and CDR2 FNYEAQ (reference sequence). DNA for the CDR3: TGTGCTAGCAGCGCACGAGGGGGCACTGAAGCTTTCTTT. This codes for CASSARGGTEAFF.

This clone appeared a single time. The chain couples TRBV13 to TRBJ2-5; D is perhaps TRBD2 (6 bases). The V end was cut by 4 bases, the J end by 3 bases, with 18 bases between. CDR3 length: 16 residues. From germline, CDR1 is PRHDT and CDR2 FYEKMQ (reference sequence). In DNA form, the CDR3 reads TGTGCCAGCAGCTCCAGACTAGAGGGGCCCGAAGAGACCCAGTACTTC. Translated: CASSSRLEGPEETQYF.

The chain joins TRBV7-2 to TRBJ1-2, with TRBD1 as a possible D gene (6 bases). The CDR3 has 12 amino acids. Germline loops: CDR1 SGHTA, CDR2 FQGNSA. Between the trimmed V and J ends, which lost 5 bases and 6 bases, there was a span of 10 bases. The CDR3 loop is CASSRTGNGYTF. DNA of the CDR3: TGTGCCAGCAGCCGTACAGGGAATGGCTACACCTTC. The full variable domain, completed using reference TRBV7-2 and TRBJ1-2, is GAGVSQSPSNKVTEKGKDVELRCDPISGHTALYWYRQSLGQGLEFLIYFQGNSAPDKSGLPSDRFSAERTGGSVSTLTIQRTQQEDSAVYLCASSRTGNGYTFGSGTRLTVV.

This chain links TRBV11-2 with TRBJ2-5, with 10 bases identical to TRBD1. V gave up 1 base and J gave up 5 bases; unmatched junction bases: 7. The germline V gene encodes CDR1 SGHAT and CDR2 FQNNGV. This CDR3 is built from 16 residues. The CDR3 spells CASSLGQGAGWETQYF. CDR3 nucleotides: TGTGCCAGCAGCTTAGGACAGGGGGCAGGTTGGGAGACCCAGTACTTC.

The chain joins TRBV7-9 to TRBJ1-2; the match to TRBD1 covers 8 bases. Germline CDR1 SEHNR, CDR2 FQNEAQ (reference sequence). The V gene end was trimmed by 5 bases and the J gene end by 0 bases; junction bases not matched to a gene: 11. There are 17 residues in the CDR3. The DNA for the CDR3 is TGTGCCAGCAGCACAAGGACAGGGCGTGTCCCTAACTATGGCTACACCTTC. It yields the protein CASSTRTGRVPNYGYTF.

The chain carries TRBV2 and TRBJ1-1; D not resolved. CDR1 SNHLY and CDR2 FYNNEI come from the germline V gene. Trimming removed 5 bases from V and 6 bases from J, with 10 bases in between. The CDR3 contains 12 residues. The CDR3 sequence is CASSILGAEAFF. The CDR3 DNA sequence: TGTGCCAGCAGTATTCTGGGCGCTGAAGCTTTCTTT. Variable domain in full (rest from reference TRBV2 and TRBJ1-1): EPEVTQTPSHQVTQMGQEVILRCVPISNHLYFYWYRQILGQKVEFLVSFYNNEISEKSEIFDDQFSVERPDGSNFTLKIRSTKLEDSAMYFCASSILGAEAFFGQGTRLTVV.

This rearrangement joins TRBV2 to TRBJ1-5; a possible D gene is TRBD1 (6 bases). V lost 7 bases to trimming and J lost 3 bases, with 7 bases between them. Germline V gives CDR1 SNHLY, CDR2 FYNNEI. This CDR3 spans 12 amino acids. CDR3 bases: TGTGCCAGCAACAGGGCCAATCAGCCCCAGCATTTT. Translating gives CASNRANQPQHF.

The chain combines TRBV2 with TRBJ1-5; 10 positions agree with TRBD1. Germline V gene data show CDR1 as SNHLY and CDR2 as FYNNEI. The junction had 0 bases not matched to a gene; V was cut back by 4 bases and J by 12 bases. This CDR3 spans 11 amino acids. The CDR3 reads CASSGDRGQHF. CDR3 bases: TGTGCCAGCAGTGGGGACAGGGGCCAGCATTTT.

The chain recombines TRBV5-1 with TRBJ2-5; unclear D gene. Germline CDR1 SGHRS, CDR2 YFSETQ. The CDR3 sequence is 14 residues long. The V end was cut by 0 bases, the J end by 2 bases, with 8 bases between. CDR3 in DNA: TGCGCCAGCAGCTTGGTGAGGTATCAAGAGACCCAGTACTTC. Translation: CASSLVRYQETQYF.

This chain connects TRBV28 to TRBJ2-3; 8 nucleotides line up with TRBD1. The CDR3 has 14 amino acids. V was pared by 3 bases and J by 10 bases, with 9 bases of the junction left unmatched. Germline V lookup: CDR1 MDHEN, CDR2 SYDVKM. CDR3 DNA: TGTGCCAGCAGTTTCCGGGACAGGCTTCAGGCGCAGTATTTT. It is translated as CASSFRDRLQAQYF.

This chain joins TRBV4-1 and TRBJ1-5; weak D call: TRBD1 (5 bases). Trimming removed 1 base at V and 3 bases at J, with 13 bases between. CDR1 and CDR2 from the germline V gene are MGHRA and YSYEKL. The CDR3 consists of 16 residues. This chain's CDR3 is CASSQGRDGDNQPQHF. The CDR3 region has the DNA TGCGCCAGCAGCCAAGGGAGGGACGGAGACAATCAGCCCCAGCATTTT.

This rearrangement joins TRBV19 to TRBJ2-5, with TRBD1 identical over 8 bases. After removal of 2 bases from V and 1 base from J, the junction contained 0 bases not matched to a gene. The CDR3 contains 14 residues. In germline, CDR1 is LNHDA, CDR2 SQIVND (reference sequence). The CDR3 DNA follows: TGTGCCAGTAGTATAACAGGGGGCCAAGAGACCCAGTACTTC. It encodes CASSITGGQETQYF. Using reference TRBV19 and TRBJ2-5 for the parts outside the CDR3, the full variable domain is DGGITQSPKYLFRKEGQNVTLSCEQNLNHDAMYWYRQDPGQGLRLIYYSQIVNDFQKGDIAEGYSVSREKKESFPLTVTSAQKNPTAFYLCASSITGGQETQYFGPGTRLLVL.

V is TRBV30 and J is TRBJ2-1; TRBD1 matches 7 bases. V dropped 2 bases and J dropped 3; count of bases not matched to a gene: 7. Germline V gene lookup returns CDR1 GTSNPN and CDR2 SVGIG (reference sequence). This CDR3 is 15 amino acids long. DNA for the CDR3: TGTGCCTGGAGTCAAGCCGGACAGGTCTACAATGAGCAGTTCTTC. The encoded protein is CAWSQAGQVYNEQFF.

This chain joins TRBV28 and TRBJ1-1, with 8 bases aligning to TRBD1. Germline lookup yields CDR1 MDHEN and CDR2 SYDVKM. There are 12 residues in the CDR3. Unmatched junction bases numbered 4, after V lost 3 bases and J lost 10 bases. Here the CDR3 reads CASSLSTGGAFF. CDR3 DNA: TGTGCCAGCAGTTTGTCCACAGGGGGAGCTTTCTTT.

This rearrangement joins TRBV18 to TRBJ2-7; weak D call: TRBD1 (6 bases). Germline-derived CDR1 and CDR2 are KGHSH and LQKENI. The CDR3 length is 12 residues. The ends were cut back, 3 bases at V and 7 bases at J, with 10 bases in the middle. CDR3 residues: CASSPGTREQYF. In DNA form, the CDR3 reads TGTGCCAGCTCACCCGGGACAAGGGAGCAGTACTTC.

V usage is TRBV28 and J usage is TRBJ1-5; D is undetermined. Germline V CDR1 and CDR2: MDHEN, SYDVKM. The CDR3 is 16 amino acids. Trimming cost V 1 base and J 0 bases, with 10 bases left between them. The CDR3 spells CASSLYGGNSNQPQHF. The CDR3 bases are TGTGCCAGCAGTTTATATGGAGGGAATAGCAATCAGCCCCAGCATTTT.

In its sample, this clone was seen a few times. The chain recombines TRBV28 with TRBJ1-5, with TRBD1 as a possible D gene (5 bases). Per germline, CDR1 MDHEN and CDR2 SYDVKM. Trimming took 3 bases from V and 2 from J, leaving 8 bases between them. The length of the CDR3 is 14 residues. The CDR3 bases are TGTGCCAGCAGTTTCCCACAGGGCAATCAGCCCCAGCATTTT. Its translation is CASSFPQGNQPQHF.

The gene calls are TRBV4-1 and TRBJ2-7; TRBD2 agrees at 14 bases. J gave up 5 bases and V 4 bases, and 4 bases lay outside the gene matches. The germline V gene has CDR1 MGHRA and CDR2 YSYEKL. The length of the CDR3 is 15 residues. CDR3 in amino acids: CASSPGLAGVHEQYF. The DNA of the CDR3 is TGCGCCAGCAGCCCGGGACTAGCGGGGGTCCACGAGCAGTACTTC.

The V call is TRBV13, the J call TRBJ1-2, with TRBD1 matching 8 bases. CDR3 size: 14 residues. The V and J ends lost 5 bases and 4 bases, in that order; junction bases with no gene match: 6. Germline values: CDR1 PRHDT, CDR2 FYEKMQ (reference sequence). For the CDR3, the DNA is TGTGCCAGCAGCGGGTACAGGGGGGGCTATGGCTACACCTTC. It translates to CASSGYRGGYGYTF.

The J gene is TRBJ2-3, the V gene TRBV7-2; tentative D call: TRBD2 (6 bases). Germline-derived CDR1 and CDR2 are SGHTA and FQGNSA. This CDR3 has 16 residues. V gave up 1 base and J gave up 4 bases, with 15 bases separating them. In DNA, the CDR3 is TGTGCCAGCAGCTTAGATCGGATTTGGAGGGCAGATACGCAGTATTTT. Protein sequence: CASSLDRIWRADTQYF.

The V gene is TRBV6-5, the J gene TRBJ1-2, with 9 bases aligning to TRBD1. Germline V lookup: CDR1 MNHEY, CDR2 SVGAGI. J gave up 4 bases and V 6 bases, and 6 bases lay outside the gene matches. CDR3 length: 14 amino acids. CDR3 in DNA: TGTGCCAGCAGGAGGGGACAGGGCGTCTATGGCTACACCTTC. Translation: CASRRGQGVYGYTF.